This T cell receptor (beta chain) was sequenced for a study of T-cell reconstitution after alpha-beta-depleted transplantation in children. This CDR3 has 17 residues. Per the germline V gene, CDR1 is LNHDA and CDR2 is SQIVND (reference sequence). Trimming removed 3 bases at V and 3 bases at J, with 21 bases between. Construction of the TCRbeta library involved unique molecular identifiers. TCRdb re-analysed the PCR reads in MiXCR, keeping a single row per CDR3 protein. The top ten clones hold over 4.5% of a sample with roughly 220,000 distinct CDR3 sequences, more than 7.5% of them seen once. The chain employs TRBV19 and TRBJ2-7, with D perhaps matching TRBD1 or TRBD2 (6 bases each). This TCR was sampled from a human donor who donated a stem cell graft to a child with SCID. The starting material was PBMCs from the stem cell graft donor, obtained from the stem cell graft. The DNA of the CDR3 is TGTGCCAGTAGTATGGGAGGTCTGTGGACAGCGAGCTACGAGCAGTACTTC. This translates into CASSMGGLWTASYEQYF.